This TCR beta chain was sequenced during a study of cytotoxic CD8 clonotypes in ibrutinib-treated CLL. Using immunoSEQ multiplex PCR, the repertoire was profiled, and TCRdb retains in-frame clones only, with some absent. The sample has about 300,000 clones, approximately 79% seen once. With cryopreserved PBMCs as the source, roughly 2 micrograms of genomic DNA went to TCR beta libraries. The CDR3 contains 11 residues. The germline V gene has CDR1 LGHNT and CDR2 FRNRAP. Trimming removed 6 bases from V and 7 bases from J, with 9 bases in between. This clone has more than one count but fewer than ten. This sample includes further DNA sequences coding for the same CDR3.

V and J are TRBV12-5 and TRBJ2-5; D uncertain. The TCR was taken from a human donor with chronic lymphocytic leukemia. This specimen consisted of PBMCs, obtained at disease progression, from a patient treated with ibrutinib. The CDR3 sequence is CASGLGGTQYF. CDR3 nucleotide sequence: TGTGCTAGTGGCCTGGGTGGGACCCAGTACTTC.